What follows are 27 T cell receptor beta chains derived from one specimen sequenced in a study of early T cells in non-severe SARS-CoV-2 infection. Each CDR3 protein is one row after TCRdb ran MiXCR on the 5' RACE reads. The sample has tens of thousands of distinct CDR3 sequences, roughly a tenth seen once. Sequencing was carried out using whole blood. All receptors derive from an adult who was a healthcare worker with PCR-confirmed SARS-CoV-2 infection or an uninfected control (not recorded which).

The chain joins TRBV20-1 to TRBJ1-5; D unclear. CDR1 and CDR2 from the germline V gene are DFQATT and SNEGSKA (reference sequence). V gave up 0 bases and J gave up 0 bases, with 12 bases separating them. CDR3 size: 16 residues. The CDR3 DNA is TGCAGTGCTAGAGACAGTTCCAGCTATAGCAATCAGCCCCAGCATTTT. This gives the protein CSARDSSSYSNQPQHF.

The V call is TRBV19, the J call TRBJ2-2; possible D gene TRBD1, 6 bases. Germline V CDR1 and CDR2: LNHDA, SQIVND (reference sequence). V was pared by 7 bases and J by 0 bases, with 15 bases between. This CDR3 has 16 amino acids. CDR3 bases: TGTGCCAGTACAAGGCTAGGGGGAACGAACACCGGGGAGCTGTTTTTT. Translation gives CASTRLGGTNTGELFF.

This clonotype was picked up a small number of times. The genes are TRBV19 and TRBJ1-5; 7 bases match TRBD1. This CDR3 has 16 residues. Per the germline V gene, CDR1 is LNHDA and CDR2 is SQIVND (reference sequence). Germline trimming cut 1 base from V and 1 base from J; bases unmatched to any gene: 4. The CDR3 DNA is TGTGCCAGTAGTATAGCAGGGGGACAGAGCAATCAGCCCCAGCATTTT. Protein sequence: CASSIAGGQSNQPQHF.

This clonotype came up many times. The genes are TRBV12-3 or TRBV12-4 and TRBJ2-2; TRBD1 matches 7 bases. The CDR3 loop spans 15 amino acids. V shed 1 base and J 4 bases; nucleotides not matched to a gene: 3. As DNA, the CDR3 is TGTGCCAGCAGTTTAGGGACAGGTCCCACCGGGGAGCTGTTTTTT. Its translation: CASSLGTGPTGELFF.

V gene TRBV6-5 combines with J gene TRBJ2-7; TRBD1 is a possible D gene (5 bases). CDR1 and CDR2 (germline): MNHEY, SVGAGI. Trimming stripped 6 bases from V and 7 bases from J, with 16 bases between. There are 13 residues in the CDR3. As DNA, the CDR3 is TGTGCCAGCAGCCTACAACCAGGGTTGGAGCAGTACTTC. It is translated as CASSLQPGLEQYF.

This clonotype was counted ten times or more. The chain is built from TRBV7-2 and TRBJ2-5, with a possible D match to TRBD1 (5 bases). CDR3 length: 13 residues. Trimming pared 5 bases from V and 1 base from J, leaving 8 bases between. Germline V CDR1 and CDR2: SGHTA, FQGNSA. This CDR3 is CASSMDIQETQYF. CDR3 nucleotides: TGTGCCAGCAGCATGGACATCCAAGAGACCCAGTACTTC.

The chain has TRBV12-3 or TRBV12-4 and TRBJ2-1; 9 bases line up with TRBD2. This CDR3 contains 14 residues. V gave up 8 bases and J gave up 3 bases; unmatched junction bases: 5. This chain's CDR3 is CASFRAGGYNEQFF. The CDR3 DNA is TGTGCCAGCTTTAGAGCGGGGGGCTACAATGAGCAGTTCTTC.

This clonotype occurred many times. V gene TRBV29-1 combines with J gene TRBJ1-1; possibly TRBD1 for D (5 bases). Germline assignment: CDR1 SQVTM and CDR2 ANQGSEA. The CDR3 sequence is 15 residues long. Deletions cut 2 bases from V and 1 base from J, with 14 bases between. The CDR3 loop is CSVENSGTQNTEAFF. The CDR3 nucleotides are TGCAGCGTTGAAAACTCCGGGACTCAGAACACTGAAGCTTTCTTT. Drawing the rest from reference TRBV29-1 and TRBJ1-1, the complete variable domain is SAVISQKPSRDICQRGTSLTIQCQVDSQVTMMFWYRQQPGQSLTLIATANQGSEATYESGFVIDKFPISRPNLTFSTLTVSNMSPEDSSIYLCSVENSGTQNTEAFFGQGTRLTVV.

This clonotype showed up many times. V and J are TRBV14 and TRBJ2-1; the match to TRBD1 covers 8 bases. The germline V gene encodes CDR1 SGHDN and CDR2 FVKESK. The CDR3 length is 15 residues. Trimming removed 1 base from V and 4 bases from J; junction bases left unmatched: 3. Written as DNA, the CDR3 is TGTGCCAGCAGCCAAGTTTGGACAGGGTACAATGAGCAGTTCTTC. It yields the protein CASSQVWTGYNEQFF.

This clonotype was counted at least ten times. V and J are TRBV11-2 and TRBJ2-7; D is ambiguous. The length of the CDR3 is 15 residues. The germline V and J ends were trimmed by 1 base and 4 bases, with 14 bases remaining between them. Germline V gene sequence: CDR1 SGHAT, CDR2 FQNNGV. CDR3 residues: CASSLGDLSTYEQYF. Written as DNA, the CDR3 is TGTGCCAGCAGCTTAGGCGACCTGTCAACGTACGAGCAGTACTTC.

This clonotype was seen at least ten times. The genes are TRBV9 and TRBJ2-6; TRBD1 agrees at 9 bases. The CDR3 consists of 18 residues. Unmatched junction bases numbered 7, after V lost 3 bases and J lost 0 bases. Germline V gene data show CDR1 as SGDLS and CDR2 as YYNGEE. The CDR3 nucleotides are TGTGCCAGCAGCGCTCGGACAGGGGTCGGCTCTGGGGCCAACGTCCTGACTTTC. Amino acid sequence: CASSARTGVGSGANVLTF.

This clonotype was counted at least ten times. The rearrangement uses TRBV10-2 and TRBJ1-5; D not resolved. CDR1 WSHSY and CDR2 SAAADI come from the germline V gene. V was cut by 0 bases and J by 7 bases, with 16 bases left in between. This CDR3 is 16 amino acids long. In DNA form, the CDR3 reads TGCGCCAGCAGTGAGTCGGGGTTGGGAAGAGGGCAGCCCCAGCATTTT. This codes for CASSESGLGRGQPQHF.

At least ten counts were recorded for this clonotype. The rearrangement links TRBV25-1 to TRBJ2-7, with 9 bases matching TRBD1. Trimming at V came to 6 bases and at J to 5 bases, leaving 8 bases not matched to a gene. Germline CDR1 reads MGHDK; CDR2 reads SYGVNS. The CDR3 has 14 amino acids. CDR3 protein: CASSTGTGFNEQYF. The CDR3 DNA sequence: TGTGCCAGCAGCACCGGGACAGGGTTCAACGAGCAGTACTTC.

The chain links TRBV20-1 to TRBJ2-6; D may be TRBD2 (6 bases). This CDR3 is built from 15 residues. Trimming stripped 0 bases from V and 4 bases from J, with 10 bases between. The germline V gene has CDR1 DFQATT and CDR2 SNEGSKA (reference sequence). CDR3 DNA: TGCAGTGCTAGAGACCAGGGAGGAGGGGCCAACGTCCTGACTTTC. Amino acid sequence: CSARDQGGGANVLTF.

A few counts support this clonotype. The V and J genes are TRBV29-1 and TRBJ2-1, with D uncertain. The CDR3 length is 13 residues. Per germline, CDR1 SQVTM and CDR2 ANQGSEA. V was trimmed by 0 bases and J by 5 bases, leaving 8 bases between them. For the CDR3, the DNA is TGCAGCGTTGAAGATTGGGCAGACAATGAGCAGTTCTTC. This sequence encodes CSVEDWADNEQFF.

The sample holds a few counts of this clonotype. The chain carries TRBV12-3 or TRBV12-4 and TRBJ2-4; TRBD2 agrees at 10 bases. This CDR3 spans 16 amino acids. Unmatched junction bases numbered 10, after V lost 2 bases and J lost 9 bases. The CDR3, as DNA: TGTGCCAGCAGTTTACAAGCGGGGGGGCCGAAATCCATTCAGTACTTC. Translated, it gives CASSLQAGGPKSIQYF.

This clonotype has just a few counts. The chain combines TRBV18 with TRBJ2-5; 11 positions match TRBD2. CDR3 length: 16 residues. V lost 6 bases, J lost 5 bases, and 11 bases stayed unmatched. Germline loops: CDR1 KGHSH, CDR2 LQKENI. CDR3 nucleotide sequence: TGTGCCAGCTCCCCCCTCTCGACTAGCGGGGAGGAGACCCAGTACTTC. Its protein product is CASSPLSTSGEETQYF.

This clonotype was observed a handful of times. The J gene is TRBJ2-7, the V gene TRBV6-5; D call uncertain. V was pared by 11 bases and J by 12 bases, with 20 bases between. This CDR3 comprises 11 residues. Germline V gene sequence: CDR1 MNHEY, CDR2 SVGAGI. CDR3 protein: CAPFARSSPYF. Written as DNA, the CDR3 is TGTGCCCCTTTTGCGAGGTCCTCGCCGTACTTC.

This clonotype was counted a few times. The chain links TRBV12-5 to TRBJ2-7; D assignment may be TRBD1 or TRBD2 (5 bases each). Germline CDR1 and CDR2: LGHNT and FRNRAP. Between the trimmed V and J ends, which lost 5 bases and 10 bases, there was a span of 12 bases. The CDR3 is 11 residues long. CDR3 coding DNA: TGTGCTAGTGGTATGACGGGGCAACAGTACTTC. Amino acid sequence: CASGMTGQQYF. The full variable domain, its missing parts supplied by reference TRBV12-5 and TRBJ2-7, is DARVTQTPRHKVTEMGQEVTMRCQPILGHNTVFWYRQTMMQGLELLAYFRNRAPLDDSGMPKDRFSAEMPDATLATLKIQPSEPRDSAVYFCASGMTGQQYFGPGTRLTVT.

This clonotype appeared many times. V gene TRBV6-5 combines with J gene TRBJ2-5; TRBD1 aligns across 9 bases. This CDR3 contains 13 residues. With 6 bases clipped from V and 6 bases from J, the junction kept 5 bases outside the gene matches. CDR1 is MNHEY and CDR2 is SVGAGI in the germline V gene. CDR3 sequence reads: CASSWDREKTQYF. Written as DNA, the CDR3 is TGTGCCAGCAGCTGGGACAGGGAGAAGACCCAGTACTTC.

This chain links TRBV7-6 with TRBJ1-1; D possibly corresponds to TRBD1 (6 bases). The CDR3 sequence is 14 residues long. Germline CDR1 is SGHVS and CDR2 is FNYEAQ. Trimming cost V 1 base and J 5 bases, with 11 bases left between them. The CDR3 DNA sequence: TGTGCCAGCAGCTTAGTTGCAGGGGAAACTGAAGCTTTCTTT. It translates to CASSLVAGETEAFF.

Comments on this clonotype: A read error may explain this, as a much larger clone is one base away. The chain employs TRBV29-1 and TRBJ1-1; 8 nucleotides match TRBD1. The length of the CDR3 is 12 residues. CDR1 and CDR2 from the germline V gene are SQVTM and ANQGSEA. J lost 7 bases, V lost 5 bases, and 6 bases had no gene match. The CDR3 DNA sequence: TGCAGCGTTAAACCGACAGGGGTTGAAGCTTTCTTT. It specifies CSVKPTGVEAFF.

This clonotype has a handful of counts. The J gene is TRBJ2-3, the V gene TRBV29-1; 9 bases map to TRBD1. In germline, CDR1 is SQVTM, CDR2 ANQGSEA. The CDR3 length is 13 residues. Losses at the gene ends were 7 bases for V and 11 bases for J; bases not matched to a gene: 13. CDR3 amino acids: CSGSTGGDGGQYF. Here the CDR3 DNA reads TGCAGCGGCTCCACAGGGGGCGACGGCGGGCAGTATTTT.

The table lists this clonotype with a few counts. This chain links TRBV10-1 with TRBJ1-2; 7 positions agree with TRBD1. Germline trimming cut 2 bases from V and 2 bases from J; bases unmatched to any gene: 5. The germline V gene has CDR1 WNHNN and CDR2 SYGVQD (reference sequence). This CDR3 spans 15 amino acids. In DNA form, the CDR3 reads TGCGCCAGCAGTGAGACCGGACAGGAAAACTATGGCTACACCTTC. Protein: CASSETGQENYGYTF.

In its sample, this clonotype was seen a few times. The chain is built from TRBV7-3 and TRBJ2-1, with 7 positions matching TRBD1. CDR3 size: 13 residues. After removal of 1 base from V and 8 bases from J, the junction contained 2 bases not matched to a gene. Germline-derived CDR1 and CDR2 are SGHTA and FQGTGA. This chain's CDR3 is CASSLNRGDEQFF. The CDR3 nucleotides read TGTGCCAGCAGCTTAAACAGGGGAGATGAGCAGTTCTTC.

The rearrangement links TRBV11-3 to TRBJ2-7, with 9 nucleotides matching TRBD1. Trimming took 3 bases from V and 6 from J; bases not matched to a gene: 6. Germline CDR1 and CDR2: SGHNT and YENEEA. There are 14 residues in the CDR3. The CDR3 spells CASSLGQGEVEQYF. CDR3 nucleotides: TGTGCCAGCAGCTTGGGACAGGGCGAGGTCGAGCAGTACTTC. Supplemented by reference TRBV11-3 and TRBJ2-7, the full variable domain reads EAGVVQSPRYKIIEKKQPVAFWCNPISGHNTLYWYLQNLGQGPELLIRYENEEAVDDSQLPKDRFSAERLKGVDSTLKIQPAELGDSAVYLCASSLGQGEVEQYFGPGTRLTVT.

This clonotype was observed at least ten times. The rearrangement uses TRBV5-6 and TRBJ2-3, with 7 bases identical to TRBD2. Trimming at V came to 2 bases and at J to 2 bases, leaving 11 bases not matched to a gene. The CDR3 runs to 17 residues. Germline lookup yields CDR1 SGHDT and CDR2 YYEEEE. DNA for the CDR3: TGTGCCAGCAGCTTATTCCAGACTAGCCCGGACACAGATACGCAGTATTTT. Its protein product is CASSLFQTSPDTDTQYF.